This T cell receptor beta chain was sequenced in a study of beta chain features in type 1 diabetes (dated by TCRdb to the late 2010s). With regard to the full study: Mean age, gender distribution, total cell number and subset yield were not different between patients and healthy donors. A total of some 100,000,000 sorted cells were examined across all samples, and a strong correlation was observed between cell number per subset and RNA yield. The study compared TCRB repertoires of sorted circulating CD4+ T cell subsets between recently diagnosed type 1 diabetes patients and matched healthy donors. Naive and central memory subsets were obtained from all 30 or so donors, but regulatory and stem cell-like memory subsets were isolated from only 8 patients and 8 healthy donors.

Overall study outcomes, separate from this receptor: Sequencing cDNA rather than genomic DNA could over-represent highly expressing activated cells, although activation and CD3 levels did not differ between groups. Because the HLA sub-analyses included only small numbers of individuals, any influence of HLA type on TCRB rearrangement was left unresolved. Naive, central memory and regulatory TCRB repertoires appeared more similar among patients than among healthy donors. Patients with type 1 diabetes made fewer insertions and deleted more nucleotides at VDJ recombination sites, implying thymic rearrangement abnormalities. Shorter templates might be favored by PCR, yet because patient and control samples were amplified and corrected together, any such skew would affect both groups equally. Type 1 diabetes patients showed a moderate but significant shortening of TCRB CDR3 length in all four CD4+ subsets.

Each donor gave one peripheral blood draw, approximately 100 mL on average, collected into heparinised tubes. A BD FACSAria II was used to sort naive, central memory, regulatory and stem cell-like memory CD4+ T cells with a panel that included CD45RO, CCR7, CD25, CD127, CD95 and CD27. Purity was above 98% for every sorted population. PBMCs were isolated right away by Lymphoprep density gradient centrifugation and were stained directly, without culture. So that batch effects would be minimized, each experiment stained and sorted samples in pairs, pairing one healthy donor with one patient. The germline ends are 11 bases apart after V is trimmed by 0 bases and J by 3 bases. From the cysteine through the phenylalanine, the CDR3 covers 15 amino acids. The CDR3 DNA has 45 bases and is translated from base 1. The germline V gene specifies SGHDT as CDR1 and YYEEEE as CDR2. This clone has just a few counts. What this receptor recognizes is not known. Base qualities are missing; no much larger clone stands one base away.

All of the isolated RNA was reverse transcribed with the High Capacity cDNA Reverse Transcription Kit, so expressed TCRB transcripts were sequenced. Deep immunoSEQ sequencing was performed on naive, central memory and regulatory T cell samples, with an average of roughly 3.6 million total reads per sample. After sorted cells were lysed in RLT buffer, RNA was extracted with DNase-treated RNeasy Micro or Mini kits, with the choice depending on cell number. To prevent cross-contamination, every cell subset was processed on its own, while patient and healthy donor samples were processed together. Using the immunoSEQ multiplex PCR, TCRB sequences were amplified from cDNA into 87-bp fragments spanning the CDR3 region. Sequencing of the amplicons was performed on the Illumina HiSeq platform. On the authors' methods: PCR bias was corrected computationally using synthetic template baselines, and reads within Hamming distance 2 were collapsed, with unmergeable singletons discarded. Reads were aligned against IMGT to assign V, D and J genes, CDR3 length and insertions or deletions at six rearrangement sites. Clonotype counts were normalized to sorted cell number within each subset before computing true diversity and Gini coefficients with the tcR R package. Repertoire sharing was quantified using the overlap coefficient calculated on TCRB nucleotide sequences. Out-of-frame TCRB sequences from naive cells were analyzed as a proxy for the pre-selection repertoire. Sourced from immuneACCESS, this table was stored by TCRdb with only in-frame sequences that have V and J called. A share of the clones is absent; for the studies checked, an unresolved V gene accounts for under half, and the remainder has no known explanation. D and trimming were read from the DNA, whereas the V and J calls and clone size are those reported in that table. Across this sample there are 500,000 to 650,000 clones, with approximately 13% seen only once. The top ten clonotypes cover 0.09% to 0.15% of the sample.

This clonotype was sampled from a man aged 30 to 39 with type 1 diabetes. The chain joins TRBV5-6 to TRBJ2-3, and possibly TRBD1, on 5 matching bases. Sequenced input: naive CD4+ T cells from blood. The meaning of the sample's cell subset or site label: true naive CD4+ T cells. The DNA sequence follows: TGTGCCAGCAGCTTGGACCTCAGGGCTACAGATACGCAGTATTTT. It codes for CASSLDLRATDTQYF. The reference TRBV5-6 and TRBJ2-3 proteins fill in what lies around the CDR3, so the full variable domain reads DAGVTQSPTHLIKTRGQQVTLRCSPKSGHDTVSWYQQALGQGPQFIFQYYEEEERQRGNFPDRFSGHQFPNYSSELNVNALLLGDSALYLCASSLDLRATDTQYFGPGTRLTVL.